A selection of T cell receptor beta chains follows, all from one sample in a study of control samples from healthy donors and cancer patients. Clones were sequenced by immunoSEQ multiplex PCR, and TCRdb holds only the in-frame ones, with some missing. Of under 200,000 clones in the sample, roughly 94% were seen once. Sample: blood. Receptors were obtained from a woman in her thirties or forties in good health. Each CDR3 is given with its conserved first and last residue. The D gene is left open where the match is weak. A clone size is listed for some rows: how often the clone was seen (once, few, many), or a class if it is expanded.

>TRBD1|TRBJ1-2|TRBV6-2/TRBV6-3|.
CASSAGQGSFFGYGYTF
TGTGCCAGCAGTGCGGGACAGGGGTCATTCTTCGGCTATGGCTACACCTTC
>.|TRBJ2-7|TRBV2|.
CASSGRYEQYF
TGTGCCAGCAGTGGCCGCTACGAGCAGTACTTC
>.|TRBJ1-2|TRBV9|.
CASSNRGSYYGYTF
TGTGCCAGCAGTAATCGGGGGTCGTACTATGGCTACACCTTC
>TRBD1|TRBJ1-1|TRBV10-1|.
CASSDPGTGGNTEAFF
TGCGCCAGCAGTGACCCCGGGACAGGGGGGAACACTGAAGCTTTCTTT
>.|TRBJ2-1|TRBV6-5|once
CASSLVSSSYNEQFF
TGTGCCAGCAGCCTCGTTTCCAGCTCCTACAATGAGCAGTTCTTC
>.|TRBJ1-3|TRBV27|.
CASSSWSSGNTIYF
TGTGCCAGCAGTAGTTGGAGCTCTGGAAACACCATATATTTT
>TRBD1|TRBJ1-6|TRBV10-3|once
CAITDRVGSPLHF
TGTGCCATCACCGACAGGGTTGGGTCACCCCTCCACTTT
>.|TRBJ2-2|TRBV9|.
CAIKKTATGELFF
TGTGCCATCAAGAAGACAGCAACCGGGGAGCTGTTTTTT
>TRBD2|TRBJ2-7|TRBV7-2|.
CASSQIPAGGPSSSYEQYF
TGTGCCAGCAGCCAGATACCGGCGGGAGGGCCTTCAAGCTCCTACGAGCAGTACTTC
>.|TRBJ2-1|TRBV7-9|.
CASSSTSQYEQFF
TGTGCCAGCAGCTCAACTTCCCAATATGAGCAGTTCTTC
>.|TRBJ1-1|TRBV6-6|.
CASSYDPTVMNTEAFF
TGTGCCAGCAGTTACGATCCCACAGTGATGAACACTGAAGCTTTCTTT
>.|TRBJ1-1|TRBV5-1|.
CASSFQGQNTEAFF
TGCGCCAGCAGCTTCCAGGGACAAAACACTGAAGCTTTCTTT
>.|TRBJ1-1|TRBV27|.
CASSLSRYTEAFF
TGTGCCAGCAGTTTATCTCGGTACACTGAAGCTTTCTTT
>TRBD1|TRBJ1-3|TRBV19|.
CASSIEGARGNTIYF
TGTGCCAGTAGTATCGAGGGGGCAAGAGGAAACACCATATATTTT
>.|TRBJ2-7|TRBV9|.
CASSVGEGYEQYF
TGTGCCAGCAGCGTAGGTGAAGGCTACGAGCAGTACTTC
>.|TRBJ1-2|TRBV9|.
CASSVESPFGGYTF
TGTGCCAGCAGCGTGGAATCCCCCTTTGGTGGCTACACCTTC
>.|TRBJ1-3|TRBV5-1|once
CASSQGGGLYDTIYF
TGCGCCAGCTCTCAGGGCGGGGGATTATACGACACCATATATTTT
>TRBD1|TRBJ1-2|TRBV6-2/TRBV6-3|.
CASSYPRTGTDYGYTF
TGTGCCAGCAGTTACCCGAGGACAGGTACGGATTATGGCTACACCTTC
>TRBD2|TRBJ2-1|TRBV19|.
CASSIGSSGREQFF
TGTGCCAGTAGTATCGGTTCTAGCGGGAGAGAGCAGTTCTTC
>.|TRBJ2-7|TRBV11-3|.
CASSDRYSYEQYF
TGTGCCAGCAGCGACAGGTACTCCTACGAGCAGTACTTC
>.|TRBJ1-2|TRBV5-4|.
CASSLEAGRNYGYTF
TGTGCCAGCAGCTTGGAGGCGGGCAGAAACTATGGCTACACCTTC
>.|TRBJ1-5|TRBV27|.
CASSLSYSSNQPQHF
TGTGCCAGCAGTTTATCTTACAGTAGCAATCAGCCCCAGCATTTT
>TRBD2|TRBJ2-1|TRBV19|.
CASSSGREVGNEQFF
TGTGCCAGTAGTAGCGGGCGGGAGGTAGGCAATGAGCAGTTCTTC
>.|TRBJ1-5|TRBV6-1|.
CASSENAAYQPQHF
TGTGCCAGCAGTGAAAACGCCGCGTATCAGCCCCAGCATTTT
>.|TRBJ2-7|TRBV5-1|once
CASSPEGRGRNTYEQYF
TGCGCCAGCAGCCCCGAAGGAAGAGGGAGGAACACCTACGAGCAGTACTTC
>.|TRBJ1-1|TRBV7-9|.
CASSFEVNTEAFF
TGTGCCAGCAGCTTTGAGGTGAACACTGAAGCTTTCTTT
>TRBD1|TRBJ1-2|TRBV5-1|.
CASSLGAGGNYGYTF
TGCGCCAGCAGCTTGGGTGCAGGGGGCAACTATGGCTACACCTTC
>.|TRBJ2-3|TRBV5-1|once
CASSLYTTDTQYF
TGCGCCAGCAGCTTGTATACCACAGATACGCAGTATTTT
>.|TRBJ2-2|TRBV11-3|.
CASSPGTGELFF
TGTGCCAGCAGCCCGGGGACCGGGGAGCTGTTTTTT
>.|TRBJ2-7|TRBV29-1|once
CSVAGVGEQYF
TGCAGCGTTGCGGGGGTGGGGGAGCAGTACTTC
>.|TRBJ2-1|TRBV12-3/TRBV12-4|.
CASVETGFGEQFF
TGTGCCAGCGTTGAAACAGGGTTCGGAGAGCAGTTCTTC
>.|TRBJ2-7|TRBV5-4|.
CASRPAVIYSDEQYF
TGTGCCAGCAGACCGGCGGTCATATACTCCGACGAGCAGTACTTC
>TRBD1|TRBJ1-4|TRBV25-1|.
CASSARTGLRVTNEKLFF
TGTGCCAGCAGTGCAAGGACAGGTTTAAGAGTGACTAATGAAAAACTGTTTTTT
>.|TRBJ2-5|TRBV4-3|.
CASSQDGGSETQYF
TGCGCCAGCAGCCAAGATGGGGGCTCAGAGACCCAGTACTTC
>.|TRBJ1-1|TRBV12-3/TRBV12-4|.
CASSNREGAEAFF
TGTGCCAGCAGTAATCGGGAGGGAGCTGAAGCTTTCTTT
>TRBD1|TRBJ2-4|TRBV6-2/TRBV6-3|.
CASSRDRGAKNIQYF
TGTGCCAGCAGTAGGGACAGGGGAGCCAAAAACATTCAGTACTTC
>TRBD1|TRBJ1-4|TRBV15|.
CATRPGQGREKLFF
TGTGCCACCAGACCGGGACAGGGACGTGAAAAACTGTTTTTT
>.|TRBJ1-2|TRBV25-1|.
CATRQVYGYTF
TGTGCCACAAGACAGGTGTATGGCTACACCTTC
>TRBD1|TRBJ1-4|TRBV19|.
CASNTPGQGNEKLFF
TGTGCCAGTAATACTCCGGGACAGGGGAATGAAAAACTGTTTTTT
>.|TRBJ2-2|TRBV27|.
CASSLSVGRGTGELFF
TGTGCCAGCAGTTTATCGGTGGGGCGGGGAACCGGGGAGCTGTTTTTT